This record looks at one TCR beta chain sequence and its context. This sample is part of a study of blood T cell repertoires in COVID-19. Clinical history reported by participants formed the basis on which cohorts were assigned. As originally analysed: Quantification of nucleated cells was approximated via reference gene primer amplification. Measured with immunoSEQ multiplex PCR; TCRdb has only the in-frame clones, and not every one. Clone size and the V and J calls come from that table; the DNA yielded D and trimming. Here the sample spans about 280,000 clones, 90% being singletons. Germline lookup yields CDR1 MNHEY and CDR2 SVGAGI. The CDR3 has 15 amino acids. Trimming at V came to 6 bases and at J to 7 bases, leaving 10 bases not matched to a gene.

The rearrangement joins TRBV6-5 to TRBJ2-2; 8 bases agree with TRBD1. The TCR originated in a woman younger than 35 with acute COVID-19. The sample taken for sequencing was PBMCs or T cells enriched from blood (not recorded which). CDR3 region: CASSPGRGQVGELFF. The CDR3 nucleotides read TGTGCCAGCAGCCCCGGCAGGGGGCAGGTCGGGGAGCTGTTTTTT.